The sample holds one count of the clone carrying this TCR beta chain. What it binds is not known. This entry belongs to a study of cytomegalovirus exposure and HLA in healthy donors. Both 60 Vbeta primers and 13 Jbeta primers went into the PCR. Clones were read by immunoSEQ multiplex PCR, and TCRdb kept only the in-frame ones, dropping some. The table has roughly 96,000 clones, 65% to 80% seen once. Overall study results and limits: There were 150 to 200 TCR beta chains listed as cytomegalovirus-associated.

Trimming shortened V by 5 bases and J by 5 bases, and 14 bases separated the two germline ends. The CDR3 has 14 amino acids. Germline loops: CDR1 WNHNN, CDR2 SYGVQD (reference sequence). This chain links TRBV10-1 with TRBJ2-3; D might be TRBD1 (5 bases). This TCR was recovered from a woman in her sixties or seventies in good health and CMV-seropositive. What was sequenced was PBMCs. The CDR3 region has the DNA TGCGCCAGCAGTAGCTCTGGGGCTGGAGATACGCAGTATTTT. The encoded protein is CASSSSGAGDTQYF.